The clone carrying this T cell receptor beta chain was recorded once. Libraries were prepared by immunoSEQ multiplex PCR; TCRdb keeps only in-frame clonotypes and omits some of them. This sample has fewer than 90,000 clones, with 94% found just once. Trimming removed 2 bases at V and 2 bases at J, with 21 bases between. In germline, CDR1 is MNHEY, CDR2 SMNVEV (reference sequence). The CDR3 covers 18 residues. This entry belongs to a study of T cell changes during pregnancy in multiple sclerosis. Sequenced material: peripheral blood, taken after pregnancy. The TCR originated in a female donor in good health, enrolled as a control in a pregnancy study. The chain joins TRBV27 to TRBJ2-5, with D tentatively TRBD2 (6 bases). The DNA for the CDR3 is TGTGCCAGCAGTTTAAAAGGGCTACAGTTCCGGGAGCAAGAGACCCAGTACTTC. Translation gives CASSLKGLQFREQETQYF.